These T cell receptor beta chains were read from a single sample in a study of CD8 T cells in Susac syndrome. MiXCR, run by TCRdb on the immunoSEQ multiplex PCR reads, gives a single entry per CDR3 protein. The table has around 80,000 distinct CDR3 sequences, 90% to 95% seen once. The sample consisted of CD8+ T cells from PBMCs. These receptors came from a human donor with Susac syndrome. CDR3s include the opening cysteine and the closing phenylalanine or tryptophan. The order of the fields is V gene, clone size, D gene, J gene, CDR3 protein, CDR3 DNA. D genes are given only for firm matches. The size of a clone is reported for some rows only, either as once, few or many, or as a class for expanded clones.

v_call: TRBV9; clone_size: -; d_call: TRBD2; j_call: TRBJ2-1; cdr3_aa: CASSVGTSDSNEQFF; cdr3_nt: TGTGCCAGCAGCGTAGGGACTAGCGACAGCAATGAGCAGTTCTTC
v_call: TRBV5-1; clone_size: -; d_call: -; j_call: TRBJ2-6; cdr3_aa: CASSLTSSGANVLTF; cdr3_nt: TGCGCCAGCAGCTTGACGAGCTCTGGGGCCAACGTCCTGACTTTC
v_call: TRBV27; clone_size: -; d_call: TRBD1; j_call: TRBJ2-7; cdr3_aa: CASSLDNRGYEQYF; cdr3_nt: TGTGCCAGCAGTTTAGATAACAGGGGCTACGAGCAGTACTTC
v_call: TRBV5-1; clone_size: -; d_call: TRBD2; j_call: TRBJ2-1; cdr3_aa: CASSPTGLAGEQFF; cdr3_nt: TGCGCCAGCAGTCCTACGGGACTAGCGGGGGAGCAGTTCTTC
v_call: TRBV3-1; clone_size: -; d_call: TRBD1; j_call: TRBJ1-2; cdr3_aa: CASSQVGQAYGYTF; cdr3_nt: TGTGCCAGCAGCCAAGTCGGACAGGCTTATGGCTACACCTTC
v_call: TRBV5-4; clone_size: -; d_call: TRBD1; j_call: TRBJ2-1; cdr3_aa: CASSNPGQGFHEQFF; cdr3_nt: TGTGCCAGCAGCAATCCGGGACAGGGTTTTCATGAGCAGTTCTTC
v_call: TRBV12-3/TRBV12-4; clone_size: -; d_call: -; j_call: TRBJ1-2; cdr3_aa: CASSLGRQESTF; cdr3_nt: TGTGCCAGCAGTTTAGGGCGACAGGAGAGCACCTTC
v_call: TRBV5-8; clone_size: few; d_call: -; j_call: TRBJ2-7; cdr3_aa: CASTPNLGTDEQYF; cdr3_nt: TGTGCCAGCACCCCGAACTTAGGTACGGACGAGCAGTACTTC
v_call: TRBV7-2; clone_size: -; d_call: -; j_call: TRBJ1-1; cdr3_aa: CASSLRHGGTEAFF; cdr3_nt: TGTGCCAGCAGCCTACGACACGGGGGCACTGAAGCTTTCTTT
v_call: TRBV7-9; clone_size: once; d_call: -; j_call: TRBJ2-7; cdr3_aa: CASNPRGTPISEQYF; cdr3_nt: TGTGCCAGCAACCCCCGGGGGACTCCTATCTCCGAGCAGTACTTC
v_call: TRBV19; clone_size: once; d_call: -; j_call: TRBJ1-5; cdr3_aa: CASSTAGRIYQPQHF; cdr3_nt: TGTGCCAGTAGTACAGCGGGACGGATTTATCAGCCCCAGCATTTT
v_call: TRBV20-1; clone_size: -; d_call: TRBD2; j_call: TRBJ2-7; cdr3_aa: CSARGLAGGPPYEQYF; cdr3_nt: TGCAGTGCTAGAGGGCTAGCGGGAGGGCCTCCCTACGAGCAGTACTTC
v_call: TRBV14; clone_size: -; d_call: -; j_call: TRBJ2-7; cdr3_aa: CASSQSLAFSYEQYF; cdr3_nt: TGTGCCAGCAGCCAAAGTCTAGCGTTCTCCTACGAGCAGTACTTC
v_call: TRBV7-2; clone_size: -; d_call: -; j_call: TRBJ2-1; cdr3_aa: CASSSARVNEQFF; cdr3_nt: TGTGCCAGCAGCTCCGCCCGAGTCAATGAGCAGTTCTTC
v_call: TRBV6-2/TRBV6-3; clone_size: -; d_call: TRBD2; j_call: TRBJ2-1; cdr3_aa: CASSYVPSGRGEQFF; cdr3_nt: TGTGCCAGCAGTTACGTACCTAGCGGGAGAGGTGAGCAGTTCTTC
v_call: TRBV30; clone_size: -; d_call: -; j_call: TRBJ1-5; cdr3_aa: CAWSVGTSSNQPQHF; cdr3_nt: TGTGCCTGGAGTGTTGGGACCTCTAGCAATCAGCCCCAGCATTTT
v_call: TRBV5-4; clone_size: -; d_call: -; j_call: TRBJ1-2; cdr3_aa: CASSSGGLGIYGYTF; cdr3_nt: TGTGCCAGCAGCTCTGGTGGCCTGGGGATCTATGGCTACACCTTC